This paragraph covers one T cell receptor beta chain sequence. Its antigen is currently unknown. Generated by immunoSEQ multiplex PCR, the TCRdb table keeps only in-frame clones and is missing some. Among approximately 48,000 clones, more than 75% were seen once, and the ten largest hold approximately 10%. This sample was taken from a study of OX40 agonist ivuxolimab in advanced cancers. Across the whole study: The drug used for patients, ivuxolimab, was an agonistic anti-OX40 (CD134) antibody. Patients were infused with ivuxolimab every 2 weeks at 0.01 to 10 mg/kg. A history of anti-PD-1, anti-PD-L1 or anti-CTLA-4 therapy was acceptable, and about 40% had some.

Study outcomes and limitations: There was clonal expansion of CD4+ and CD8+ blood T cells by week 6 at 0.1 to 3.0 mg/kg.

The V end was cut by 5 bases, the J end by 3 bases, with 17 bases between. Germline V gives CDR1 SEHNR, CDR2 FQNEAQ (reference sequence). The CDR3 contains 15 residues. The material sequenced was CD4+ or CD8+ T cells sorted from blood, taken in a trial of the OX40 agonist ivuxolimab. The clonotype comes from an adult with an advanced solid tumor such as melanoma, head and neck, liver or kidney cancer. This sequence joins TRBV7-9 and TRBJ2-7, with D perhaps TRBD1 (6 bases). The CDR3 nucleotides read TGTGCCAGCAGCCCCTCACAGGGATCCGTCTACGAGCAGTACTTC. It codes for CASSPSQGSVYEQYF.